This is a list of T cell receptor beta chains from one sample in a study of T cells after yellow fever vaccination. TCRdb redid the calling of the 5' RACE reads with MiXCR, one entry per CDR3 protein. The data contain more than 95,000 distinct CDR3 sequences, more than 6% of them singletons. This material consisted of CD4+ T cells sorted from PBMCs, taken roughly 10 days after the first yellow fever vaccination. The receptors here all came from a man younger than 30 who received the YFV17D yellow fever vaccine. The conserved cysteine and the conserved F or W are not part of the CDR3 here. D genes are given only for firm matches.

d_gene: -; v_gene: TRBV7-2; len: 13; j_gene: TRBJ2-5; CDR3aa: ASSGPPRAGETQY
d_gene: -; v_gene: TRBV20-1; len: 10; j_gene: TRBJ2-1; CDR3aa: SANPLSGEQF
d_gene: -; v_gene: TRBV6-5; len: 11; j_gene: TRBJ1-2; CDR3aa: ASRAGQFYGYT
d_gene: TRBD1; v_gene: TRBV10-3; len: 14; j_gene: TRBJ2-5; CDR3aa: AISEQGAGGRETQY
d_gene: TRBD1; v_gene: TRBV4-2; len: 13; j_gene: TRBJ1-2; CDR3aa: ASSEGTGTGKGYT
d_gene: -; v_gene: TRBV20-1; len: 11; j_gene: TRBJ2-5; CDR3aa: SAAAAAHETQY
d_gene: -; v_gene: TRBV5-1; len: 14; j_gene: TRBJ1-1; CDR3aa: ASSLQGWGMNTEAF
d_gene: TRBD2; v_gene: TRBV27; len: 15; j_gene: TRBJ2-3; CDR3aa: ASSSPWTSGGGYTQY
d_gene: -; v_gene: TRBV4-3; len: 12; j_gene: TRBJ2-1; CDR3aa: ASSQDSKGGPGV
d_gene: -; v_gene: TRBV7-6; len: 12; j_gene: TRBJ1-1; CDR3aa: ASSLAGGGTEAF
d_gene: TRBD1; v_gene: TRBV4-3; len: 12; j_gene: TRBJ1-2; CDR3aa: ASSQEGTVLGYT
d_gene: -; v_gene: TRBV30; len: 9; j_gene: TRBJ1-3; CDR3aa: AWGTGNTIY
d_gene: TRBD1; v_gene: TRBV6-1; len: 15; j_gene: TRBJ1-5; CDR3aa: ASTDRGTVRSNQPQH
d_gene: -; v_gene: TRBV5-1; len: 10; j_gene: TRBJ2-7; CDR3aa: ARTGTSYEQY
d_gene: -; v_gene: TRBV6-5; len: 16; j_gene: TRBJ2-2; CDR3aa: ASSYLDWGAVNTGELF
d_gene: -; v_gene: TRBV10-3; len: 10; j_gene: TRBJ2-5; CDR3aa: AISGGTETQY
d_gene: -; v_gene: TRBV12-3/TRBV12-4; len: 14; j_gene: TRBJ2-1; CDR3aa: ASSSFRGPFADEQF
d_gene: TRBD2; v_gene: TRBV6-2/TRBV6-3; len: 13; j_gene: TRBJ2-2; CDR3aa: ASSYPRGRAGELF
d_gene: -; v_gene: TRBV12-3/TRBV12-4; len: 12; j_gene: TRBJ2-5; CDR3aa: ASSFGSGRETQY
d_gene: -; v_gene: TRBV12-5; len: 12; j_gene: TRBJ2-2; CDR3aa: ASGLAQSTGELF